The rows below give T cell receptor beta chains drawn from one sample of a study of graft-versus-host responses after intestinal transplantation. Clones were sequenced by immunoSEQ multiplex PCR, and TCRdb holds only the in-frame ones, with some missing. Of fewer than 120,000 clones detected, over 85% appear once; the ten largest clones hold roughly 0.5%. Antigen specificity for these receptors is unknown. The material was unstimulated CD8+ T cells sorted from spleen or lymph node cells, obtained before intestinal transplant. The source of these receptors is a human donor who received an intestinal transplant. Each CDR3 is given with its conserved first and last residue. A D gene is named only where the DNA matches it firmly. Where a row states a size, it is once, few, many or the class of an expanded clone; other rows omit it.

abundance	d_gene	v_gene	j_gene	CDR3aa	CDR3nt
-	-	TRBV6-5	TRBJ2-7	CASSYAGASYEQYF	TGTGCCAGCAGTTATGCAGGGGCCTCCTACGAGCAGTACTTC
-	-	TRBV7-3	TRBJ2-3	CASSWANTQYF	TGTGCCAGCAGCTGGGCTAATACGCAGTATTTT
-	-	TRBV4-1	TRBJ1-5	CASAEFRGSNQPQHF	TGCGCCAGCGCCGAGTTCAGGGGAAGCAATCAGCCCCAGCATTTT
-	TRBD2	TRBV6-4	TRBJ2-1	CASRAGGNEQFF	TGTGCCAGCAGAGCGGGAGGGAATGAGCAGTTCTTC
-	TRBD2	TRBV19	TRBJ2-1	CASRTRLAGEEEQFF	TGTGCCAGTAGAACACGACTAGCGGGAGAAGAGGAGCAGTTCTTC
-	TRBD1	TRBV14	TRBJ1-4	CASSQDTGTGSEKLFF	TGTGCCAGCAGCCAAGATACAGGGACAGGGAGTGAAAAACTGTTTTTT
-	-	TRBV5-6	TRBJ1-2	CASSIGGASKGFF	TGTGCCAGCAGCATTGGAGGGGCCTCCAAGGGATTCTTC
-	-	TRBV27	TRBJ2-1	CASSDTEYNEQFF	TGTGCCAGCAGTGATACCGAATACAATGAGCAGTTCTTC
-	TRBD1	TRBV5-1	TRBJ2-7	CASTRTGQGYYEQYF	TGCGCCAGCACGAGAACAGGACAGGGATACTACGAGCAGTACTTC
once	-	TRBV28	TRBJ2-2	CASSLGNTGELFF	TGTGCCAGCAGTTTGGGGAACACCGGGGAGCTGTTTTTT
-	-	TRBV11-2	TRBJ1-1	CASSLDGAAEAFF	TGTGCCAGCAGCTTAGACGGGGCGGCTGAAGCTTTCTTT
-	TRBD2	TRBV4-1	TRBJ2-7	CASSQGTSGRPNYEQYF	TGCGCCAGCAGCCAAGGGACTAGCGGGAGGCCTAACTACGAGCAGTACTTC
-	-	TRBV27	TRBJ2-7	CASSLSWDYEQYF	TGTGCCAGCAGTTTATCGTGGGACTACGAGCAGTACTTC